This T cell receptor beta chain emerged from a study of blood T cells in healthy people across ages. In terms of origin and age, donors were healthy Caucasian individuals from Russia aged about 6 to 100. This CDR3 has 16 amino acids. Trimming removed 3 bases at V and 0 bases at J, with 16 bases between. Germline V gene lookup returns CDR1 SGDLS and CDR2 YYNGEE. Study outcomes and limitations: In older individuals, TCR beta diversity per million T cells was lower, falling roughly linearly with age. Naive and antigen-experienced cells could not be conclusively compared, given unsorted PBMCs.

Of note for this clonotype: Its target is unknown.

The second PCR ran roughly 6 to 11 cycles with a sample-barcoded 5' primer and J-beta primers. All samples yielded 3 million or more CDR3-containing paired-end reads. TCRdb redid the calling of the 5' RACE reads with MiXCR, one entry per CDR3 protein. The table records hundreds of thousands of distinct CDR3 sequences, 35% to 50% of them present only once. Sequencing used blood. This clonotype was sampled from a man older than 75 in good health. This rearrangement joins TRBV9 to TRBJ2-7; D not certain. CDR3 amino acids: CASSARDLGHSYEQYF. Written as DNA, the CDR3 is TGTGCCAGCAGCGCCCGTGACTTAGGGCACTCCTACGAGCAGTACTTC.